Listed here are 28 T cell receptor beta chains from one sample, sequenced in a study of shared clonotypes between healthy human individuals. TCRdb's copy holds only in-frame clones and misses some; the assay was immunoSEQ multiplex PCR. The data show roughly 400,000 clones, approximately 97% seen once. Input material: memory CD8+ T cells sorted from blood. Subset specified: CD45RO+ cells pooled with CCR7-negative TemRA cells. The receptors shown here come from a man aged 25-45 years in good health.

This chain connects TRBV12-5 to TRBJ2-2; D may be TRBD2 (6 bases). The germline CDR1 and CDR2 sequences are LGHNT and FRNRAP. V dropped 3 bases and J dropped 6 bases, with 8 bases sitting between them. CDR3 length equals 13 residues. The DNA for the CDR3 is TGTGCTAGTGGTTTTGGAGGGGCCGGGGAGCTGTTTTTT. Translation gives CASGFGGAGELFF.

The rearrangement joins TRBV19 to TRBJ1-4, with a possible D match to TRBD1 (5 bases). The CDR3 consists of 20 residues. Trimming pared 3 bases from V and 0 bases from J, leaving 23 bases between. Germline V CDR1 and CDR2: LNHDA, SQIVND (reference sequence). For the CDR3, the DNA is TGTGCCAGTAGTATCGGAAGGACACTAAGGGAGAGGACAACTAATGAAAAACTGTTTTTT. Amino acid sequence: CASSIGRTLRERTTNEKLFF.

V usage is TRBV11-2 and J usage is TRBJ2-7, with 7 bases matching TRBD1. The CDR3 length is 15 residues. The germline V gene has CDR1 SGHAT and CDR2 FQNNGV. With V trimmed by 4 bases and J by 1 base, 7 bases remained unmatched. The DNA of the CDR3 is TGTGCCAGCAGCTCACTCAGGGGGATGTCCTACGAGCAGTACTTC. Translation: CASSSLRGMSYEQYF.

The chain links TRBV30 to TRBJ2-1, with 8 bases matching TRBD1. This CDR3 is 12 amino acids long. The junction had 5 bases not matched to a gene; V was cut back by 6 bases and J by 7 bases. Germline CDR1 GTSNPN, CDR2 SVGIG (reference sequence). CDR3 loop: CACRQGINEQFF. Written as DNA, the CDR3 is TGTGCCTGCCGACAGGGGATTAATGAGCAGTTCTTC. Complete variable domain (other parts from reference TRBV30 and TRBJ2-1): SQTIHQWPATLVQPVGSPLSLECTVEGTSNPNLYWYRQAAGRGLQLLFYSVGIGQISSEVPQNLSASRPQDRQFILSSKKLLLSDSGFYLCACRQGINEQFFGPGTRLTVL.

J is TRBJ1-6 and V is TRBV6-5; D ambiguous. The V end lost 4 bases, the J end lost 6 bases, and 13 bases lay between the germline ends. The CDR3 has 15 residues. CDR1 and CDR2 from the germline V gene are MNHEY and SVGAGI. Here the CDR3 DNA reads TGTGCCAGCAGTTCAGAGGGTGGAAGTAATTCACCCCTCCACTTT. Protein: CASSSEGGSNSPLHF.

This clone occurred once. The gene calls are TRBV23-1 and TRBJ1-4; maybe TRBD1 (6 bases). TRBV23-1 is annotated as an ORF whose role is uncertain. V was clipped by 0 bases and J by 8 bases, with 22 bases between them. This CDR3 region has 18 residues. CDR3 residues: CASSQSAFRGRLEEKLFF. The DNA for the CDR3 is TGCGCCAGCAGTCAATCGGCTTTCAGGGGTAGGTTGGAGGAAAAACTGTTTTTT.

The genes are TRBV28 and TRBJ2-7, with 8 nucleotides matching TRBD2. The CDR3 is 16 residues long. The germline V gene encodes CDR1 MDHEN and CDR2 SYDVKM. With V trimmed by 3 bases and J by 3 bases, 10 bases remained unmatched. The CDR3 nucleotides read TGTGCCAGCAGTTTTTCTACTGGACTAGCTAGCTACGAGCAGTACTTC. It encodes CASSFSTGLASYEQYF.

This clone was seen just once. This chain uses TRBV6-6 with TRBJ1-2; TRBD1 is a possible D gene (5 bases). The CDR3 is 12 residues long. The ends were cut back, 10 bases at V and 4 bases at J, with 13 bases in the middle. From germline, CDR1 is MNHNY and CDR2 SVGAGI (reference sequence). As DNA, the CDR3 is TGTGCCACCTCTGGGGGAGGCTATGGCTACACCTTC. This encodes CATSGGGYGYTF.

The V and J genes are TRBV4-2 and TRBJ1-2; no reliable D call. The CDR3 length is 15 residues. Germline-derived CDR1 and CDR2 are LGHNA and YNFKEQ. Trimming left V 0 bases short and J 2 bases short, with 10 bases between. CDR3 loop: CASSQERWRNYGYTF. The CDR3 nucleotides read TGTGCCAGCAGCCAAGAGAGATGGAGGAACTATGGCTACACCTTC.

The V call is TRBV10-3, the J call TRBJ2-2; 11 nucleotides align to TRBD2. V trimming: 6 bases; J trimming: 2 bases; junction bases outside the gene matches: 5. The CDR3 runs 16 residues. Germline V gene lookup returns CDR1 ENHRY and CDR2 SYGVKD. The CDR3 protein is CAIRLAGGGNTGELFF. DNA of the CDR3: TGTGCCATCAGGCTAGCGGGAGGCGGAAACACCGGGGAGCTGTTTTTT.

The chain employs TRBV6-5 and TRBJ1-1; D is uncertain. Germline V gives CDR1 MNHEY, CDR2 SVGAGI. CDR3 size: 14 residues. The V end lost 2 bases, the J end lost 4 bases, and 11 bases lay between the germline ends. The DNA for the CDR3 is TGTGCCAGCAGTTACGTAGGGTGGGGCACTGAAGCTTTCTTT. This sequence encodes CASSYVGWGTEAFF.

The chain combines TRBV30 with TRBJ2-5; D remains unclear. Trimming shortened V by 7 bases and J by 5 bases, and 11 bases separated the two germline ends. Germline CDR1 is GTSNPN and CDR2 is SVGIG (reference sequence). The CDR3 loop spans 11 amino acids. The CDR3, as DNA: TGTGCCTCCACCGGGTGGGAGACCCAGTACTTC. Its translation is CASTGWETQYF.

The CDR3: CAWTRGTYGYTF. CDR3 coding DNA: TGTGCCTGGACCAGGGGGACCTATGGCTACACCTTC. The J gene is TRBJ1-2, the V gene TRBV30, with 7 positions matching TRBD1. Germline assignment: CDR1 GTSNPN and CDR2 SVGIG (reference sequence). The CDR3 sequence is 12 residues long. Unmatched junction bases numbered 3, after V lost 4 bases and J lost 4 bases. The full variable domain, completed using reference TRBV30 and TRBJ1-2, is SQTIHQWPATLVQPVGSPLSLECTVEGTSNPNLYWYRQAAGRGLQLLFYSVGIGQISSEVPQNLSASRPQDRQFILSSKKLLLSDSGFYLCAWTRGTYGYTFGSGTRLTVV.

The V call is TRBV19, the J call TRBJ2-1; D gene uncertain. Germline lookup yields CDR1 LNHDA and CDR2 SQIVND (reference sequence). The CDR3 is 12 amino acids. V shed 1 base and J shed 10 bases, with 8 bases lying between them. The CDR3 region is CASSIGEAEQFF. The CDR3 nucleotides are TGTGCCAGTAGTATAGGTGAAGCCGAGCAGTTCTTC.

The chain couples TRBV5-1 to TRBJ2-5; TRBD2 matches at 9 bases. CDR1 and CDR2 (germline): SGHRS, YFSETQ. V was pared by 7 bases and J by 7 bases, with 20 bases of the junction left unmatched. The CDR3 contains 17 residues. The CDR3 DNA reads TGCGCCAGCTCTGCGGGAGGGCCAGGCTTCGGTCTAGGGACCCAGTACTTC. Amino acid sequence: CASSAGGPGFGLGTQYF.

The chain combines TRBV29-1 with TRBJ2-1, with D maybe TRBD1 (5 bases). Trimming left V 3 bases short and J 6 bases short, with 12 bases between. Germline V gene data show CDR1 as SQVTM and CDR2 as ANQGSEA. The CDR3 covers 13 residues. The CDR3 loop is CSVEVGPPNEQFF. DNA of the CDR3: TGCAGCGTTGAGGTGGGGCCGCCCAATGAGCAGTTCTTC.

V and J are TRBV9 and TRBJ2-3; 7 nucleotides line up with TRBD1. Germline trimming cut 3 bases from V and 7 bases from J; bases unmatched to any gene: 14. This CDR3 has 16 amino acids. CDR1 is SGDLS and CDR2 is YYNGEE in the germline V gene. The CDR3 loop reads CASSGTLGTEPYTQYF. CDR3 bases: TGTGCCAGCAGCGGAACACTAGGGACAGAACCATATACGCAGTATTTT.

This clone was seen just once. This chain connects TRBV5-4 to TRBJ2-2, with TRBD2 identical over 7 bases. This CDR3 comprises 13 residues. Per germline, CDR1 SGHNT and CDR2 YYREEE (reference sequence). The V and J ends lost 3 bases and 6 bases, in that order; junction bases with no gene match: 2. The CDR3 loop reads CASSWGLPGELFF. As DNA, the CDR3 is TGTGCCAGCAGCTGGGGACTACCCGGGGAGCTGTTTTTT.

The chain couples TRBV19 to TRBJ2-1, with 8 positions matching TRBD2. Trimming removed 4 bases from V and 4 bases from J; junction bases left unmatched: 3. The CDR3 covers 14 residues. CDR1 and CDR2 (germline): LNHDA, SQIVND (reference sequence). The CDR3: CASSKRETYNEQFF. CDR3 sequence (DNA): TGTGCCAGTAGTAAGCGGGAGACTTACAATGAGCAGTTCTTC.

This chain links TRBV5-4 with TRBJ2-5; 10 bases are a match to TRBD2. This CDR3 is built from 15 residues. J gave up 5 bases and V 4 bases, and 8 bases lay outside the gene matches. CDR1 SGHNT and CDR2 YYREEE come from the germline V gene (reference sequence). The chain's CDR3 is CASSLLAGAGETQYF. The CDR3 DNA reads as TGTGCCAGCAGCCTCCTAGCGGGAGCAGGGGAGACCCAGTACTTC.

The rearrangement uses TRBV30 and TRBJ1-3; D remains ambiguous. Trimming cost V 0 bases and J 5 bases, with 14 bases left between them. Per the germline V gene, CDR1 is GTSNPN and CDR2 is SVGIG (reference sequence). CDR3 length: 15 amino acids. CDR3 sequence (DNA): TGTGCCTGGAGTGTACTCCGAACCACCCGAAACACCATATATTTT. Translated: CAWSVLRTTRNTIYF.

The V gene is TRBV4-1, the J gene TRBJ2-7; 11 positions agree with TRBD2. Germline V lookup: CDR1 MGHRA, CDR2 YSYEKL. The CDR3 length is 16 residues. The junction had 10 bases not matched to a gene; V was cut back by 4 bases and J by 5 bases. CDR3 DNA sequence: TGCGCCAGCAGCCTCTTAGCGGGAGGGCGCCGTCACGAGCAGTACTTC. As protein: CASSLLAGGRRHEQYF.

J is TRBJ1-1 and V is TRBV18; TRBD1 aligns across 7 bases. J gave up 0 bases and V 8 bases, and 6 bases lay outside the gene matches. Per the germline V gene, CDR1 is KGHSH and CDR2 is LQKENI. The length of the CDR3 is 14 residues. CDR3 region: CASAGQNLNTEAFF. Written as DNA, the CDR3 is TGTGCCAGCGCGGGACAGAATTTGAACACTGAAGCTTTCTTT.

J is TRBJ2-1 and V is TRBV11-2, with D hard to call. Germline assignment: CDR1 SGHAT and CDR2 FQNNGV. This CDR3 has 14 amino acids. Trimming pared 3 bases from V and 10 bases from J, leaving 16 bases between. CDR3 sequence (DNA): TGTGCCAGCAGCTTTCGGCTACCCCATTGGGAGCAGTTCTTC. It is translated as CASSFRLPHWEQFF. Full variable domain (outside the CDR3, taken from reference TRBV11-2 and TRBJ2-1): EAGVAQSPRYKIIEKRQSVAFWCNPISGHATLYWYQQILGQGPKLLIQFQNNGVVDDSQLPKDRFSAERLKGVDSTLKIQPAKLEDSAVYLCASSFRLPHWEQFFGPGTRLTVL.

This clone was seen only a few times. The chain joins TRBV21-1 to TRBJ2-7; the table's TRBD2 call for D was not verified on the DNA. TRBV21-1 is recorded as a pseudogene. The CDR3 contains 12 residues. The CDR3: CASSKASYEQYF. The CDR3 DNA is TGTGCCAGCAGCAAAGCTAGTTACGAGCAGTACTTC.

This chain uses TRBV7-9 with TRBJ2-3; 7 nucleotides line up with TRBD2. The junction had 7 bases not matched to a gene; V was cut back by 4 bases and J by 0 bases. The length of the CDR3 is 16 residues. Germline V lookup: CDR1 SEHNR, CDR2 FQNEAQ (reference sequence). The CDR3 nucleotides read TGTGCCAGCAGCTCAACCGGGGGGTTCAGCACAGATACGCAGTATTTT. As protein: CASSSTGGFSTDTQYF.

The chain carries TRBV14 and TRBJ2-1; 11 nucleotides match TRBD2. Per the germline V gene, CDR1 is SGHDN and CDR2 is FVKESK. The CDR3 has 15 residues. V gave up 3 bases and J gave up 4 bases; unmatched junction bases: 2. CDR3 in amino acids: CASSQGLAEYNEQFF. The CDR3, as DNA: TGTGCCAGCAGCCAGGGACTAGCGGAATACAATGAGCAGTTCTTC.

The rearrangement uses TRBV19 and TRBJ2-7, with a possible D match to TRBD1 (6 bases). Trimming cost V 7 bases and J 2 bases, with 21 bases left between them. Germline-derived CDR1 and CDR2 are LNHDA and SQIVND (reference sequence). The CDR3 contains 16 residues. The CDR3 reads CASTTRHRERAYEQYF. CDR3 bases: TGTGCCAGTACCACCCGCCACAGGGAAAGGGCCTACGAGCAGTACTTC.